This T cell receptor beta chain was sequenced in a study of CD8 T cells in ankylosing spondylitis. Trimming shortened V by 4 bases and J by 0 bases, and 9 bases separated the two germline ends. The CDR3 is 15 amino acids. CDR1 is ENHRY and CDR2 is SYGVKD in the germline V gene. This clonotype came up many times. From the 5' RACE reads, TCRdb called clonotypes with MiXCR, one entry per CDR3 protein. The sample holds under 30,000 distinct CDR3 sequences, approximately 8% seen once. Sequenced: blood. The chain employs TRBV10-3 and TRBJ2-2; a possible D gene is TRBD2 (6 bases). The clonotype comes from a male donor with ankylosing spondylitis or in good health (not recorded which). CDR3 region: CAISGTISNTGELFF. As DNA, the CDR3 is TGTGCCATCAGTGGGACTATCTCGAACACCGGGGAGCTGTTTTTT.